Listed below are T cell receptor beta chains from one sample, sequenced in a study of blood T cell repertoires in COVID-19. Assay used: immunoSEQ multiplex PCR; TCRdb lists only in-frame clones, some missing. The profile shows about 140,000 clones, approximately 82% of them singletons. The sample was peripheral blood. The receptors stem from a human donor in a cohort sampled during active COVID-19. The CDR3 runs from the conserved cysteine through the conserved F or W. Each record gives: D gene, V gene, CDR3 protein. D genes are given only for firm matches.

d_call: .
v_call: TRBV28
cdr3_aa: CASNPSRGHYNEQFF

d_call: TRBD1
v_call: TRBV9
cdr3_aa: CASSAGGRVEPQHF

d_call: .
v_call: TRBV7-9
cdr3_aa: CASSFYRGGHQETQYF

d_call: .
v_call: TRBV2
cdr3_aa: CASSEGRTNGYTF

d_call: .
v_call: TRBV28
cdr3_aa: CASPPTGQHVGYSYNEQFF

d_call: TRBD1
v_call: TRBV9
cdr3_aa: CASGTGDNSPLHF

d_call: TRBD1
v_call: TRBV5-6
cdr3_aa: CASSPRQGAGTEAFF

d_call: .
v_call: TRBV5-1
cdr3_aa: CASSPSGTSYNEQFF

d_call: .
v_call: TRBV5-1
cdr3_aa: CASSPSGVAGNTIYF

d_call: .
v_call: TRBV6-6
cdr3_aa: CASSPDAGPTDTQYF

d_call: .
v_call: TRBV15
cdr3_aa: CATSVFRAKGNTIYF

d_call: TRBD2
v_call: TRBV10-3
cdr3_aa: CAILAGGPNNEQFF

d_call: .
v_call: TRBV12-3/TRBV12-4
cdr3_aa: CASNINTDTQYF

d_call: TRBD1
v_call: TRBV30
cdr3_aa: CAWSVGQGATQYF

d_call: TRBD1
v_call: TRBV6-5
cdr3_aa: CASRWTGSAYEQYF

d_call: TRBD1
v_call: TRBV11-2
cdr3_aa: CASSYGQAGANVLTF

d_call: TRBD2
v_call: TRBV7-3
cdr3_aa: CASSLMSSGGNEQFF

d_call: TRBD1
v_call: TRBV5-1
cdr3_aa: CASSLRDSYEQYF

d_call: TRBD1
v_call: TRBV5-1
cdr3_aa: CASSPGTGRSGANVLTF

d_call: TRBD1
v_call: TRBV11-2
cdr3_aa: CASSLSLYRGRSSAFF